This T cell receptor beta chain stems from a study of beta chain features in type 1 diabetes (dated by TCRdb to between 2018 and 2020). At the level of the whole study: Mean age, gender distribution, total cell number and subset yield did not differ between patients and healthy donors. Across all samples, around 99 million sorted cells were examined, and cell number per subset correlated strongly with RNA yield. The study compared the TCRB repertoires of sorted circulating CD4+ T cell subsets in recently diagnosed type 1 diabetes patients with those in matched healthy donors. Whereas all 30 or so donors provided naive and central memory subsets, regulatory and stem cell-like memory subsets were isolated from just 8 patients and about 8 healthy donors.

What the authors observed across the whole study: Because cDNA was sequenced instead of genomic DNA, activated cells with high expression could be over-represented, although the groups did not differ in activation or CD3 levels. Type 1 diabetes patients showed a moderate but significant shortening of TCRB CDR3 length in all four CD4+ subsets. Shorter templates might be favored by PCR, yet because patient and control samples were amplified and corrected together, any such skew would affect both groups equally. The naive, central memory and regulatory TCRB repertoires appeared to resemble one another more closely among patients than among healthy donors. Only small numbers of individuals were included in the HLA sub-analyses, which left unresolved whether HLA type had any influence on TCRB rearrangement. Fewer insertions and more nucleotide deletions at VDJ recombination sites were observed in patients with type 1 diabetes, implying thymic rearrangement abnormalities.

The entire amount of isolated RNA was reverse transcribed using the High Capacity cDNA Reverse Transcription Kit, so the sequenced TCRB transcripts were expressed ones. Deep immunoSEQ sequencing was performed on naive, central memory and regulatory T cell samples, with an average of roughly 3.6 million total reads per sample. Sorted cells were lysed in RLT buffer, and RNA was extracted using DNase-treated RNeasy Micro or Mini kits according to cell number. Each cell subset was processed separately to prevent cross-contamination, with patient and healthy donor samples processed together. The immunoSEQ multiplex PCR was used to amplify TCRB sequences from cDNA, yielding 87-bp fragments that span the CDR3 region. Sequencing of the amplicons was done on the Illumina HiSeq platform. Regarding the original processing steps: PCR bias was computationally corrected using synthetic template baselines, reads within Hamming distance 2 were collapsed, and singletons that could not be merged were discarded. Reads were aligned against IMGT to assign V, D and J genes, CDR3 length and insertions or deletions at six rearrangement sites. Clonotype counts were normalized to sorted cell number within each subset before computing true diversity and Gini coefficients with the tcR R package. The overlap coefficient, calculated on TCRB nucleotide sequences, was used to measure repertoire sharing. In TCRdb, the immuneACCESS table is reduced to in-frame sequences with V and J assigned. These tables do not hold every clone; where another copy was compared, an unresolved V gene accounts for under half, and the others remain unexplained. That table furnishes V, J and clone size, whereas the DNA furnished D and trimming. In all, the sample holds 150,000 to 200,000 clones, and less than 9.5% of those were seen once. The ten largest make up less than 3% of the sample.

Spanning cysteine to phenylalanine, the CDR3 consists of 18 amino acids. Of all the DNA, just the CDR3 is kept, 54 bases in frame from base 1. At the junction V is shortened by 9 bases and J by 5 bases; bases outside the gene matches: 23. The germline V gene specifies SGHRS as CDR1 and YFSETQ as CDR2. This clone has only a few counts. This clone's antigen is unknown. No base quality information exists; no much larger clone differs at one position. A single peripheral blood draw of around 100 mL on average was collected from each donor into heparinised tubes. A BD FACSAria II and a panel including CD45RO, CCR7, CD25, CD127, CD95 and CD27 were used to sort naive, central memory, regulatory and stem cell-like memory CD4+ T cells. Purity was above 98% for every sorted population. Right away, PBMCs were isolated by Lymphoprep density gradient centrifugation and were stained directly, with no culture step. So that batch effects would be minimized, each experiment stained and sorted samples in pairs, pairing one healthy donor with one patient.

The chain links TRBV5-1 with TRBJ2-3, with TRBD2 matching 8 junction bases. The sequence derives from a woman aged 18-29 years in good health. The specimen sequenced was central memory CD4+ T cells from blood. The nucleotide sequence is given as TGCGCCACAACCCCAGGGCTAGCGGGCTATCCCCAGGGAGATACGCAGTATTTT. Its product reads: CATTPGLAGYPQGDTQYF.